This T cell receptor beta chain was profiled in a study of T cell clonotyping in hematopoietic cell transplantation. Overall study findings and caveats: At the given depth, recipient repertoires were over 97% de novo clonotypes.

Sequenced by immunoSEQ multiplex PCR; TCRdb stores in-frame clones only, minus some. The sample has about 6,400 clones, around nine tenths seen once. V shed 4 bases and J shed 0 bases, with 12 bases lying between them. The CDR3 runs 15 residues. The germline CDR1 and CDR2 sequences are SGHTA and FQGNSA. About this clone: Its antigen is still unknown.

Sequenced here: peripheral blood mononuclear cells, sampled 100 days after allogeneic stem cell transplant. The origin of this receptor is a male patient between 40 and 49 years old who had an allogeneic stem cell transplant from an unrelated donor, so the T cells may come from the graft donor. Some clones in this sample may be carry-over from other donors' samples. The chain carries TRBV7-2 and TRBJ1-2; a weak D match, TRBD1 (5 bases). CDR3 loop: CASSSTGISNYGYTF. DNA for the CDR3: TGTGCCAGCAGCTCCACAGGAATCTCTAACTATGGCTACACCTTC.